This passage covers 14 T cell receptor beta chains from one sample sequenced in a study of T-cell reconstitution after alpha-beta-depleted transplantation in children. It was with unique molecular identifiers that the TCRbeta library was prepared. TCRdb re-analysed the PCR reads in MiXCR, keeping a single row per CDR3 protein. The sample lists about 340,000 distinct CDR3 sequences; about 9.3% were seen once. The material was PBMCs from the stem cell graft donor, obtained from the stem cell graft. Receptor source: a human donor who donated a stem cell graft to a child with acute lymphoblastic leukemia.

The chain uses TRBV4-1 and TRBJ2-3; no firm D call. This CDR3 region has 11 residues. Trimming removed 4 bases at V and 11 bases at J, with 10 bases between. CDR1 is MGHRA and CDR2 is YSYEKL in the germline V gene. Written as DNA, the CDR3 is TGCGCCAGCAGCCCAGGTGGTAAGCAGTATTTT. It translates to CASSPGGKQYF.

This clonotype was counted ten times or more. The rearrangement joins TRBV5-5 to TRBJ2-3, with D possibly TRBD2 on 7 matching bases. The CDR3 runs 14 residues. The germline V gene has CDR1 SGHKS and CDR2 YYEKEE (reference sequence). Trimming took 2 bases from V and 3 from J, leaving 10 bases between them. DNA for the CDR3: TGTGCCAGCAGCTTCGGGGGGCGGACAGATACGCAGTATTTT. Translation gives CASSFGGRTDTQYF.

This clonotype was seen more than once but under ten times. CDR3 sequence (DNA): TGTGCCACCAGCAGAGATCGGGGTCGGTACGAGCAGTACTTC. Translation: CATSRDRGRYEQYF. The gene calls are TRBV15 and TRBJ2-7, with D possibly being TRBD2 (5 bases). From germline, CDR1 is LNHNV and CDR2 YYDKDF (reference sequence). The CDR3 totals 14 residues. V was cut by 0 bases and J by 4 bases, with 10 bases left in between. Looking up the rest from reference TRBV15 and TRBJ2-7 gives the full variable domain: DAMVIQNPRYQVTQFGKPVTLSCSQTLNHNVMYWYQQKSSQAPKLLFHYYDKDFNNEADTPDNFQSRRPNTSFCFLDIRSPGLGDTAMYLCATSRDRGRYEQYFGPGTRLTVT.

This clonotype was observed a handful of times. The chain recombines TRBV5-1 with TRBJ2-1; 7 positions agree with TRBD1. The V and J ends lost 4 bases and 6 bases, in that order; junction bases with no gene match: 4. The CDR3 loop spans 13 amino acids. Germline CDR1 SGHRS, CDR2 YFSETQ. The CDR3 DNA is TGCGCCAGCAGCGGAAACAGGGGCAATGAGCAGTTCTTC. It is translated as CASSGNRGNEQFF.

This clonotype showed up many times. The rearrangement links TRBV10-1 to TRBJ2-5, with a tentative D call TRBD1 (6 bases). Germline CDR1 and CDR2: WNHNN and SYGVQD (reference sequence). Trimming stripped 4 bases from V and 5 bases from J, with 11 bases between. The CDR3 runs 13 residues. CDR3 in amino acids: CASSGRGLETQYF. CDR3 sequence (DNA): TGCGCCAGCAGTGGCAGGGGCCTGGAGACCCAGTACTTC.

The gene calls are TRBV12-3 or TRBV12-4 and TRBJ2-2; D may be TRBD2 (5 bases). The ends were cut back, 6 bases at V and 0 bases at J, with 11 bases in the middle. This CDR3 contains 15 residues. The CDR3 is CASRPSGANTGELFF. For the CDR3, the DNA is TGTGCCAGCAGACCGAGCGGAGCGAACACCGGGGAGCTGTTTTTT.

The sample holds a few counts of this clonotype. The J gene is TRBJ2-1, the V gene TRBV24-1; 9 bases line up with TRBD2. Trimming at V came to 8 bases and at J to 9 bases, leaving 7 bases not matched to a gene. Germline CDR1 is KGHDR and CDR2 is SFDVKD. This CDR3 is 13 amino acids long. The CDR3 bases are TGTGCCACCAAAGAAGCGGGAGGATCTGAGCAGTTCTTC. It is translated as CATKEAGGSEQFF.

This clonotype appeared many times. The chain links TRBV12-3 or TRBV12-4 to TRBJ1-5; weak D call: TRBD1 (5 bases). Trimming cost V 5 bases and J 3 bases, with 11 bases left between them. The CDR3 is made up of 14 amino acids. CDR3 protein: CASSAGYPNQPQHF. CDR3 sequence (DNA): TGTGCCAGCAGTGCAGGGTACCCCAATCAGCCCCAGCATTTT.

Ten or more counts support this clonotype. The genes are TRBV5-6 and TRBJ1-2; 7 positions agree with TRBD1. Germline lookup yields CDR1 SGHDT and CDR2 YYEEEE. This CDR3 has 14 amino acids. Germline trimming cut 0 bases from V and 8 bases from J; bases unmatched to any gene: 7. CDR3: CASSLAGQVGGYTF. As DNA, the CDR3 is TGTGCCAGCAGCTTGGCCGGACAGGTCGGCGGCTACACCTTC. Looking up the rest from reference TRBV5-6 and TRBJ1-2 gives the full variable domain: DAGVTQSPTHLIKTRGQQVTLRCSPKSGHDTVSWYQQALGQGPQFIFQYYEEEERQRGNFPDRFSGHQFPNYSSELNVNALLLGDSALYLCASSLAGQVGGYTFGSGTRLTVV.

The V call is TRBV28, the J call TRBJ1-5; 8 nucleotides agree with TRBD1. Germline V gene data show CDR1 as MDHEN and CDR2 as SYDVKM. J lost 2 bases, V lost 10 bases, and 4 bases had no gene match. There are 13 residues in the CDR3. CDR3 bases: TGTGCCACCACACAGGGGGGCAATCAGCCCCAGCATTTT. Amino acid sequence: CATTQGGNQPQHF. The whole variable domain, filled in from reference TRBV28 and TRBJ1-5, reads DVKVTQSSRYLVKRTGEKVFLECVQDMDHENMFWYRQDPGLGLRLIYFSYDVKMKEKGDIPEGYSVSREKKERFSLILESASTNQTSMYLCATTQGGNQPQHFGDGTRLSIL.

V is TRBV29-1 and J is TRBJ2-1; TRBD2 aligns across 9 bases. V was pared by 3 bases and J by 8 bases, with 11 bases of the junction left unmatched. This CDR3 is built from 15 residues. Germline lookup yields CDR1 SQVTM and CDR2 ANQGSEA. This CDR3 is CSVDPRLAVKDEQFF. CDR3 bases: TGCAGCGTTGACCCCAGACTAGCGGTAAAGGATGAGCAGTTCTTC.

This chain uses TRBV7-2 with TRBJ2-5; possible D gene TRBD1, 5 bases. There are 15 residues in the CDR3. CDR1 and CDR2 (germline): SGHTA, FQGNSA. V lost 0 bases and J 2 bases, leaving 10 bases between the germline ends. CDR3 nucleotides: TGTGCCAGCAGCTTAGCCTTTAGGGGACAAGAGACCCAGTACTTC. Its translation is CASSLAFRGQETQYF.

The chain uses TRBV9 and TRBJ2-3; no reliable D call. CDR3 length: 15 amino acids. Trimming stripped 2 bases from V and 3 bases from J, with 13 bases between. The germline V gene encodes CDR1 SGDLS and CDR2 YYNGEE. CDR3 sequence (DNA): TGTGCCAGCAGCGTGGCCCGTTGGGGTACAGATACGCAGTATTTT. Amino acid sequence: CASSVARWGTDTQYF.

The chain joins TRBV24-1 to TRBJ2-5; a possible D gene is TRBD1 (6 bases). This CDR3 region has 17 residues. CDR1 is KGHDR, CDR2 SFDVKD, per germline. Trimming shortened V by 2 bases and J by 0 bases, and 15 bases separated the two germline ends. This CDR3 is CATSDSGQRWDQETQYF. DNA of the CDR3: TGTGCCACCAGTGATTCCGGACAGCGCTGGGACCAAGAGACCCAGTACTTC.